This passage covers 21 T cell receptor beta chains from one sample sequenced in a study of CD8+CD57+ T cells in acquired aplastic anemia. CDR3 and TCR beta VDJ profiling relied on genomic DNA as the template. TCRdb reanalysed the reads using MiXCR and keeps one entry per CDR3 protein. Of more than 250,000 distinct CDR3 sequences listed, 55% to 65% are singletons. The sample taken for sequencing was sorted CD4+, CD8+, or CD8+CD57+ T cells (not recorded which) from PBMCs. Receptors were obtained from a human donor with severe aplastic anemia or a healthy control (not recorded which).

Many counts were recorded for this clonotype. The chain links TRBV9 to TRBJ2-1, with 9 bases matching TRBD1. Germline values: CDR1 SGDLS, CDR2 YYNGEE. This CDR3 has 14 residues. With V trimmed by 4 bases and J by 7 bases, 6 bases remained unmatched. The CDR3 region is CASSRTGVGNEQFF. The CDR3 DNA sequence: TGTGCCAGCAGCCGGACAGGGGTGGGAAATGAGCAGTTCTTC.

The chain joins TRBV7-2 to TRBJ1-1, with D maybe TRBD1 (5 bases). Germline CDR1 is SGHTA and CDR2 is FQGNSA. There are 14 residues in the CDR3. Trimming removed 4 bases at V and 5 bases at J, with 14 bases between. The CDR3 here is CASSSRQILTEAFF. Written as DNA, the CDR3 is TGTGCCAGCAGCTCAAGACAGATACTGACTGAAGCTTTCTTT.

This chain joins TRBV19 and TRBJ1-2; no firm D call. The CDR3 sequence is 15 residues long. Germline-derived CDR1 and CDR2 are LNHDA and SQIVND (reference sequence). Trimming pared 4 bases from V and 6 bases from J, leaving 18 bases between. The CDR3 reads CASSNPQTETNGYTF. The CDR3 DNA is TGTGCCAGTAGTAACCCCCAGACGGAGACGAATGGCTACACCTTC.

The chain has TRBV20-1 and TRBJ2-6; TRBD1 might be the D (5 bases). CDR3 size: 17 residues. V gave up 4 bases and J gave up 0 bases, with 16 bases separating them. The germline CDR1 and CDR2 sequences are DFQATT and SNEGSKA (reference sequence). The CDR3 DNA sequence: TGCAGTGCTACCCTAACCAGGGCTGCCTCTGGGGCCAACGTCCTGACTTTC. Its translation: CSATLTRAASGANVLTF.

This clonotype was found many times. The chain links TRBV5-8 to TRBJ1-1, with D possibly being TRBD1 (6 bases). This CDR3 contains 15 residues. Germline assignment: CDR1 SGHTS and CDR2 YDEGEE. Deletions cut 0 bases from V and 5 bases from J, with 14 bases between. In DNA, the CDR3 is TGTGCCAGCAGCTTGGGGCAGGGGCAGTGGACTGAAGCTTTCTTT. The encoded protein is CASSLGQGQWTEAFF.

This clonotype was found a few times. The junction departs from germline at one end; a sequencing error may be responsible. The chain couples TRBV5-4 to TRBJ1-4; tentatively, D is TRBD1 (5 bases). The length of the CDR3 is 17 residues. The V gene's germline CDR1 is SGHNT and CDR2 YYREEE (reference sequence). The CDR3 coding sequence is TGCGCCAGCAGGCAAAGCCGAGCGGGACTAGAGGATGAAAAACTGTTTTTT. Its protein is CASRQSRAGLEDEKLFF. Complete variable domain (other parts from reference TRBV5-4 and TRBJ1-4): ETGVTQSPTHLIKTRGQQVTLRCSSQSGHNTVSWYQQALGQGPQFIFQYYREEENGRGNFPPRFSGLQFPNYSSELNVNALELDDSALYLCASRQSRAGLEDEKLFFGSGTQLSVL.

This clonotype was found once. The J gene is TRBJ1-5, the V gene TRBV20-1; 7 nucleotides agree with TRBD1. V was pared by 5 bases and J by 6 bases, with 7 bases of the junction left unmatched. This CDR3 contains 13 residues. The germline V gene has CDR1 DFQATT and CDR2 SNEGSKA (reference sequence). The CDR3 nucleotides read TGCAGTGCTTCTAGGACAGGCGGTCAGCCCCAGCATTTT. The encoded protein is CSASRTGGQPQHF.

The chain joins TRBV5-1 to TRBJ2-2, with 8 bases aligning to TRBD1. The CDR3 extends over 14 amino acids. Germline lookup yields CDR1 SGHRS and CDR2 YFSETQ. Losses at the gene ends were 0 bases for V and 8 bases for J; bases not matched to a gene: 3. In nucleotides, the CDR3 is TGCGCCAGCAGCTTGGGACAGGGGCCTGGGGAGCTGTTTTTT. It specifies CASSLGQGPGELFF.

This clonotype was detected many times. The chain is built from TRBV9 and TRBJ2-2, with 8 nucleotides matching TRBD1. J lost 5 bases, V lost 1 base, and 1 base had no gene match. The CDR3 covers 14 residues. Germline V gives CDR1 SGDLS, CDR2 YYNGEE. The CDR3 spells CASSVQGATGELFF. CDR3 nucleotide sequence: TGTGCCAGCAGCGTACAGGGGGCTACCGGGGAGCTGTTTTTT.

V and J are TRBV7-2 and TRBJ2-7; either TRBD1 or TRBD2 may fit D (6 bases each). The germline V gene has CDR1 SGHTA and CDR2 FQGNSA. V was shortened by 5 bases and J by 7 bases, with 21 bases between the two germline ends. There are 15 residues in the CDR3. CDR3 nucleotides: TGTGCCAGCAGCAGCAACAGGGACTCCCTACGGGAGCAGTACTTC. Translation: CASSSNRDSLREQYF.

This clonotype has ten or more counts. This rearrangement joins TRBV7-6 to TRBJ1-2, with D perhaps TRBD1 (5 bases). V gave up 1 base and J gave up 8 bases, with 11 bases separating them. CDR1 is SGHVS and CDR2 is FNYEAQ in the germline V gene. This CDR3 is built from 13 residues. Here the CDR3 DNA reads TGTGCCAGCAGCTTAGACGGGGGGGACGGCTACACCTTC. Translation: CASSLDGGDGYTF.

The CDR3 bases are TGTGCCAGCAGCTTAGCTGTTCGGTTCTCCTACGAGCAGTACTTC. It yields the protein CASSLAVRFSYEQYF. The gene calls are TRBV7-9 and TRBJ2-7; D ambiguous. The CDR3 extends over 15 amino acids. Trimming shortened V by 0 bases and J by 0 bases, and 9 bases separated the two germline ends. CDR1 and CDR2 from the germline V gene are SEHNR and FQNEAQ (reference sequence).

The V gene is TRBV2, the J gene TRBJ1-5; the D is unclear. The CDR3 loop spans 16 amino acids. The germline gives CDR1 SNHLY, CDR2 FYNNEI. V lost 6 bases to trimming and J lost 0 bases, with 15 bases between them. The CDR3 bases are TGTGCCAGCAGGGCCGTGCAAATTAATAGCAATCAGCCCCAGCATTTT. Its translation: CASRAVQINSNQPQHF.

The rearrangement joins TRBV7-2 to TRBJ1-2, with D possibly TRBD1 on 5 matching bases. The CDR3 length is 14 residues. Germline CDR1 is SGHTA and CDR2 is FQGNSA. The V and J ends lost 4 bases and 3 bases respectively, with 12 bases between them. CDR3 DNA: TGTGCCAGCAGCTCTGGTTCGGGGCACTATGGCTACACCTTC. Translating it yields CASSSGSGHYGYTF.

The chain combines TRBV9 with TRBJ2-5; 10 nucleotides line up with TRBD2. V gave up 3 bases and J gave up 4 bases; unmatched junction bases: 6. This CDR3 is built from 15 residues. The germline gives CDR1 SGDLS, CDR2 YYNGEE. CDR3 region: CASSALAGEGETQYF. In DNA, the CDR3 is TGTGCCAGCAGCGCCCTAGCGGGGGAAGGAGAGACCCAGTACTTC. The entire variable domain, with the rest obtained from reference TRBV9 and TRBJ2-5, is as follows: DSGVTQTPKHLITATGQRVTLRCSPRSGDLSVYWYQQSLDQGLQFLIQYYNGEERAKGNILERFSAQQFPDLHSELNLSSLELGDSALYFCASSALAGEGETQYFGPGTRLLVL.

Comment on this clonotype: One junction end does not reproduce the germline sequence, and a read error may be involved. The V call is TRBV25-1, the J call TRBJ1-3; 7 bases map to TRBD1. This CDR3 comprises 14 residues. Per germline, CDR1 MGHDK and CDR2 SYGVNS. The CDR3 protein is CASRLTGAGNTLYF. CDR3 bases: TGTGCCAGCAGGCTTACAGGGGCTGGAAACACCTTATATTTT. The whole variable domain, filled in from reference TRBV25-1 and TRBJ1-3, reads EADIYQTPRYLVIGTGKKITLECSQTMGHDKMYWYQQDPGMELHLIHYSYGVNSTEKGDLSSESTVSRIRTEHFPLTLESARPSHTSQYLCASRLTGAGNTLYFGEGSWLTVV.

The chain is built from TRBV20-1 and TRBJ2-5, with D unclear. Germline V CDR1 and CDR2: DFQATT, SNEGSKA (reference sequence). The CDR3 is made up of 13 amino acids. V was clipped by 1 base and J by 1 base, with 7 bases between them. CDR3 DNA: TGCAGTGCTAGAGGTCCCGCCCAAGAGACCCAGTACTTC. It yields the protein CSARGPAQETQYF.

V gene TRBV27 combines with J gene TRBJ2-5; D possibly corresponds to TRBD2 (7 bases). The germline V and J ends were trimmed by 2 bases and 4 bases, with 14 bases remaining between them. This CDR3 spans 15 amino acids. Germline V gene lookup returns CDR1 MNHEY and CDR2 SMNVEV (reference sequence). CDR3 nucleotide sequence: TGTGCCAGCAGTTTAAACGGGGGGCCGCTAGAGACCCAGTACTTC. It yields the protein CASSLNGGPLETQYF.

At least ten counts were recorded for this clonotype. Relative to the germline gene, one junction end is altered; a read error may explain this. The chain combines TRBV7-7 with TRBJ2-1, with D uncertain. From germline, CDR1 is SSHAT and CDR2 FNYEAQ (reference sequence). This CDR3 has 13 residues. CDR3 in amino acids: CASSFLTRNEQFF. Written as DNA, the CDR3 is TGTGCTAGCAGCTTTTTGACTCGCAATGAGCAGTTCTTC. Filled out from reference TRBV7-7 and TRBJ2-1, the complete variable domain reads GAGVSQSPRYKVTKRGQDVTLRCDPISSHATLYWYQQALGQGPEFLTYFNYEAQPDKSGLPSDRFSAERPEGSISTLTIQRTEQRDSAMYRCASSFLTRNEQFFGPGTRLTVL.

This clonotype was seen more than once but under ten times. This clone may be a read error of a much larger clone one base away. The chain is built from TRBV7-3 and TRBJ2-4, with a possible D match to TRBD1 (6 bases). The CDR3 covers 13 residues. The germline V and J ends were trimmed by 5 bases and 6 bases, with 11 bases remaining between them. Per the germline V gene, CDR1 is SGHTA and CDR2 is FQGTGA. In DNA, the CDR3 is TGTGCCAGCAGCAACGGGGACACAAACATTCAGTACTTC. It is translated as CASSNGDTNIQYF.

There are many counts of this clonotype. The chain recombines TRBV20-1 with TRBJ1-5; 7 bases match TRBD1. The CDR3 contains 15 residues. The germline V gene has CDR1 DFQATT and CDR2 SNEGSKA (reference sequence). With 6 bases clipped from V and 0 bases from J, the junction kept 8 bases outside the gene matches. CDR3 amino acids: CSANRDRASNQPQHF. In DNA, the CDR3 is TGCAGTGCGAACCGGGACAGAGCTAGCAATCAGCCCCAGCATTTT.